This TCR beta chain was identified during a study of blood T cells in healthy people across ages. Findings of the study overall: Roughly linearly, TCR beta diversity per million T cells fell as age increased.

The CDR3 has 14 residues. Germline V lookup: CDR1 SGHAT, CDR2 FQNNGV. In the case of this clonotype: What it binds is not known. One junction end disagrees with the germline gene, perhaps due to a read error.

The second PCR ran about 6 to 11 cycles with a sample-barcoded 5' primer and J-beta primers. Every molecule of cDNA carried a tag from a template-switch adaptor with 12 random nucleotides. TCRdb recomputed calls from the 5' RACE reads with MiXCR, one row per CDR3 protein. The sample yields about 970,000 distinct CDR3 sequences, around 54% seen once. V usage is TRBV11-2 and J usage is TRBJ2-5, with D perhaps TRBD1 or TRBD2 (5 bases each). The sequenced sample was blood. The clonotype comes from a woman aged 55 to 70 in good health. The DNA of the CDR3 is TGTGCCGGCAGCTCCGGGGCATACCAAGAGACCCAGTACTTC. Protein: CAGSSGAYQETQYF.